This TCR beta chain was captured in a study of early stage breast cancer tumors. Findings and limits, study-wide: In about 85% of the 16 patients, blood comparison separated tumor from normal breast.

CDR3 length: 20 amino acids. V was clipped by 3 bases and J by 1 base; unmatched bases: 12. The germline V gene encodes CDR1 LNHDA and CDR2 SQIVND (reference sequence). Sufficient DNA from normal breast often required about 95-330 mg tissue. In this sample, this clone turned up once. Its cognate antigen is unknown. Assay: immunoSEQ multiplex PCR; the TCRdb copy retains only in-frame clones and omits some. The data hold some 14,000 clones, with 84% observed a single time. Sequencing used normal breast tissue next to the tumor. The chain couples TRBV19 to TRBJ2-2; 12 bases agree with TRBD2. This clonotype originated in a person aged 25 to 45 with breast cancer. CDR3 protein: CASSIRFIWTSGKNTGELFF. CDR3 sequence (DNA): TGTGCCAGTAGTATTCGCTTTATCTGGACTAGCGGGAAGAACACCGGGGAGCTGTTTTTT.